One and the same sample provided the 14 T cell receptor beta chains below, sequenced in a study of blood T cell repertoires in COVID-19. Assay used: immunoSEQ multiplex PCR; TCRdb lists only in-frame clones, some missing. The table records a few hundred thousand clones, 70% to 90% of them present only once. The sequenced material came from PBMCs or T cells enriched from blood (not recorded which). These receptors were taken from a woman between 45 and 65 years old who had been exposed to COVID-19.

The chain recombines TRBV14 with TRBJ2-2; no definite D call. Trimming stripped 0 bases from V and 7 bases from J, with 15 bases between. This CDR3 spans 16 amino acids. Germline CDR1 and CDR2: SGHDN and FVKESK. The CDR3 region is CASSQELIRNGGELFF. The CDR3 region has the DNA TGTGCCAGCAGCCAAGAACTTATCCGAAATGGCGGGGAGCTGTTTTTT.

This clone has more than one count but fewer than ten. This rearrangement joins TRBV29-1 to TRBJ2-3; 11 positions agree with TRBD2. V shed 5 bases, J shed 2 bases, and the junction held 6 bases outside the gene matches. From germline, CDR1 is SQVTM and CDR2 ANQGSEA. The CDR3 contains 15 residues. CDR3 coding DNA: TGCAGCGTTAAGGCTAGCGGGGGGATCACAGATACGCAGTATTTT. Its translation is CSVKASGGITDTQYF.

The rearrangement uses TRBV18 and TRBJ2-2; 12 nucleotides line up with TRBD2. The CDR3 sequence is 17 residues long. The germline V gene encodes CDR1 KGHSH and CDR2 LQKENI. With V trimmed by 6 bases and J by 1 base, 6 bases remained unmatched. The CDR3: CASSPKTSGGNTGELFF. Here the CDR3 DNA reads TGTGCCAGCTCCCCCAAGACTAGCGGGGGGAACACCGGGGAGCTGTTTTTT.

The rearrangement joins TRBV28 to TRBJ2-3; 8 nucleotides match TRBD2. The CDR3 is made up of 16 amino acids. Germline V gene lookup returns CDR1 MDHEN and CDR2 SYDVKM. The J segment lost 3 bases and the V segment lost 4 bases, leaving 9 bases of the junction unmatched. CDR3 residues: CASSSPRGGATDTQYF. In DNA form, the CDR3 reads TGTGCCAGCAGTTCCCCTCGGGGGGGGGCAACAGATACGCAGTATTTT.

V and J are TRBV9 and TRBJ2-3, with 9 bases identical to TRBD2. The CDR3 runs to 16 residues. J gave up 1 base and V 4 bases, and 7 bases lay outside the gene matches. Germline CDR1 is SGDLS and CDR2 is YYNGEE. The CDR3 region is CASSFISGGGTDTQYF. DNA of the CDR3: TGTGCCAGCAGCTTTATTAGCGGGGGCGGCACAGATACGCAGTATTTT.

V usage is TRBV7-9 and J usage is TRBJ1-1; D remains unclear. The CDR3 totals 12 residues. The V end lost 3 bases, the J end lost 6 bases, and 8 bases lay between the germline ends. The germline CDR1 and CDR2 sequences are SEHNR and FQNEAQ (reference sequence). The CDR3 is CASSFEAAEAFF. The DNA of the CDR3 is TGTGCCAGCAGCTTCGAGGCAGCTGAAGCTTTCTTT.

The chain combines TRBV5-6 with TRBJ2-3; D remains unclear. From germline, CDR1 is SGHDT and CDR2 YYEEEE. CDR3 length equals 14 residues. V gave up 4 bases and J gave up 6 bases, with 15 bases separating them. The CDR3 DNA is TGTGCCAGCAGCCCGGTAGTGGGCGAGGATACGCAGTATTTT. Translation gives CASSPVVGEDTQYF.

This clone occurred once. The chain recombines TRBV28 with TRBJ2-7; 7 nucleotides align to TRBD1. J lost 4 bases, V lost 2 bases, and 5 bases had no gene match. Germline-derived CDR1 and CDR2 are MDHEN and SYDVKM. The CDR3 covers 14 residues. CDR3 loop: CASSLKGGGYEQYF. CDR3 DNA sequence: TGTGCCAGCAGTTTAAAAGGGGGCGGTTACGAGCAGTACTTC.

CDR3 bases: TGTGCCACCTCCCTCATCGGGGGGAGGGGAGATACGCAGTATTTT. Protein sequence: CATSLIGGRGDTQYF. The chain employs TRBV15 and TRBJ2-3, with TRBD2 matching 7 bases. The V gene end was trimmed by 8 bases and the J gene end by 5 bases; junction bases not matched to a gene: 13. The CDR3 is 15 residues long. The germline V gene has CDR1 LNHNV and CDR2 YYDKDF (reference sequence). Looking up the rest from reference TRBV15 and TRBJ2-3 gives the full variable domain: DAMVIQNPRYQVTQFGKPVTLSCSQTLNHNVMYWYQQKSSQAPKLLFHYYDKDFNNEADTPDNFQSRRPNTSFCFLDIRSPGLGDTAMYLCATSLIGGRGDTQYFGPGTRLTVL.

The chain combines TRBV7-2 with TRBJ2-7; 10 bases match TRBD2. The CDR3 spans 15 residues. From germline, CDR1 is SGHTA and CDR2 FQGNSA. V shed 3 bases and J 4 bases; nucleotides not matched to a gene: 6. CDR3 sequence reads: CASSLEPSGGYEQYF. In DNA form, the CDR3 reads TGTGCCAGCAGCTTGGAACCTAGCGGGGGTTACGAGCAGTACTTC. The variable domain in full, with the rest retrieved from reference TRBV7-2 and TRBJ2-7, is GAGVSQSPSNKVTEKGKDVELRCDPISGHTALYWYRQSLGQGLEFLIYFQGNSAPDKSGLPSDRFSAERTGGSVSTLTIQRTQQEDSAVYLCASSLEPSGGYEQYFGPGTRLTVT.

The chain carries TRBV7-6 and TRBJ2-3, with TRBD1 matching 8 bases. The V gene's germline CDR1 is SGHVS and CDR2 FNYEAQ. Trimming at V came to 5 bases and at J to 4 bases, leaving 8 bases not matched to a gene. The CDR3 has 15 residues. CDR3 DNA sequence: TGTGCCAGCAGCCCTGACAGGGGTGAGGCAGATACGCAGTATTTT. This sequence encodes CASSPDRGEADTQYF.

This chain joins TRBV19 and TRBJ1-1; 7 bases fit TRBD1. The CDR3 covers 14 residues. Trimming removed 7 bases from V and 1 base from J; junction bases left unmatched: 6. CDR1 LNHDA and CDR2 SQIVND come from the germline V gene (reference sequence). As DNA, the CDR3 is TGTGCCAGTAAGGTAGGGACAGCGAACACTGAAGCTTTCTTT. Residues: CASKVGTANTEAFF.

The J gene is TRBJ1-2, the V gene TRBV7-8; D is ambiguous. V was trimmed by 1 base and J by 2 bases, leaving 8 bases between them. This CDR3 has 14 amino acids. The germline V gene has CDR1 SGHVS and CDR2 FQNEAQ. The CDR3 protein is CASSLEAINYGYTF. CDR3 coding DNA: TGTGCCAGCAGCTTAGAAGCCATCAACTATGGCTACACCTTC.

Written as DNA, the CDR3 is TGTGCCAGCTCCCGGGACAGGGTATCCGGTGGCTACACCTTC. Amino acids: CASSRDRVSGGYTF. This chain uses TRBV6-5 with TRBJ1-2, with 9 nucleotides matching TRBD1. Trimming removed 8 bases from V and 7 bases from J; junction bases left unmatched: 11. The CDR3 loop spans 14 amino acids. CDR1 and CDR2 from the germline V gene are MNHEY and SVGAGI.